The 14 T cell receptor beta chains below come from one sample, sequenced in a study of cytomegalovirus exposure and HLA in healthy donors. Researchers ran the PCR with 60 Vbeta and 13 Jbeta primers. Profiled with immunoSEQ multiplex PCR; TCRdb holds only in-frame clones, not every one. The sample data list about 150,000 clones. The sequenced sample consisted of PBMCs. These receptors were collected from a woman aged 50 to 65 in good health and CMV-seronegative.

The chain couples TRBV5-6 to TRBJ2-7; TRBD2 is a possible D gene (6 bases). CDR1 is SGHDT and CDR2 is YYEEEE in the germline V gene. CDR3 length equals 14 residues. Trimming left V 2 bases short and J 7 bases short, with 16 bases between. The CDR3 loop reads CASSFDRAGGEQYF. The DNA of the CDR3 is TGTGCCAGCAGCTTTGATCGGGCTGGGGGGGAGCAGTACTTC.

This rearrangement joins TRBV5-1 to TRBJ1-2; D may be TRBD1 (5 bases). The CDR3 consists of 16 residues. Germline V gene sequence: CDR1 SGHRS, CDR2 YFSETQ. V shed 3 bases and J shed 4 bases, with 19 bases lying between them. The CDR3 DNA sequence: TGCGCCAGCAGCTCCGGAGGGGAGTGGGGCCTCTATGGCTACACCTTC. It yields the protein CASSSGGEWGLYGYTF.

The CDR3 reads CASSERKGAGETQYF. The CDR3 region has the DNA TGTGCCAGCAGTGAACGCAAGGGGGCGGGGGAGACCCAGTACTTC. The chain recombines TRBV6-1 with TRBJ2-5, with D possibly being TRBD1 (7 bases). The CDR3 is 15 residues long. Trimming shortened V by 2 bases and J by 5 bases, and 15 bases separated the two germline ends. Germline assignment: CDR1 MNHNS and CDR2 SASEGT.

CDR3 bases: TGTGCCAGCAGCTTAATCGATGGCAGGGAGGCCTACGAGCAGTACTTC. This gives the protein CASSLIDGREAYEQYF. The V and J genes are TRBV7-9 and TRBJ2-7; tentatively, D is TRBD2 (6 bases). CDR3 length: 16 residues. Germline V gene lookup returns CDR1 SEHNR and CDR2 FQNEAQ (reference sequence). V was pared by 2 bases and J by 2 bases, with 16 bases between.

This chain connects TRBV6-5 to TRBJ1-1; 8 positions agree with TRBD1. Germline V gene data show CDR1 as MNHEY and CDR2 as SVGAGI. V lost 6 bases to trimming and J lost 5 bases; unmatched junction nucleotides: 11. The CDR3 contains 15 residues. The DNA for the CDR3 is TGTGCCAGCAGGACACGAGGACAGGGAGCGACTGAAGCTTTCTTT. It translates to CASRTRGQGATEAFF.

The V call is TRBV27, the J call TRBJ2-2; D is possibly TRBD2 (6 bases). The CDR3 consists of 19 residues. The germline V and J ends were trimmed by 4 bases and 3 bases, with 24 bases remaining between them. Germline CDR1 and CDR2: MNHEY and SMNVEV (reference sequence). CDR3 protein: CASSYYSVTLGGDTGELFF. The CDR3, as DNA: TGTGCCAGCAGTTATTACTCGGTTACCTTGGGGGGAGACACCGGGGAGCTGTTTTTT.

The gene calls are TRBV28 and TRBJ2-2, with 11 positions matching TRBD2. From germline, CDR1 is MDHEN and CDR2 SYDVKM. Trimming at V came to 10 bases and at J to 3 bases, leaving 10 bases not matched to a gene. This CDR3 has 16 residues. CDR3 coding DNA: TGTGCCACCGCGGGGACTAGCGGATTTCACACCGGGGAGCTGTTTTTT. It codes for CATAGTSGFHTGELFF. The whole variable domain, remainder taken from reference TRBV28 and TRBJ2-2, is DVKVTQSSRYLVKRTGEKVFLECVQDMDHENMFWYRQDPGLGLRLIYFSYDVKMKEKGDIPEGYSVSREKKERFSLILESASTNQTSMYLCATAGTSGFHTGELFFGEGSRLTVL.

This sequence joins TRBV28 and TRBJ1-1; 9 bases map to TRBD1. The CDR3 has 17 amino acids. Germline V gene lookup returns CDR1 MDHEN and CDR2 SYDVKM. The junction had 12 bases not matched to a gene; V was cut back by 6 bases and J by 1 base. CDR3 DNA sequence: TGTGCCAGCAGCCTACCCCGGGGACAGGGCGGGAACACTGAAGCTTTCTTT. Translated: CASSLPRGQGGNTEAFF.

The CDR3 is CASSQDRSGGPNTDTQYF. The DNA of the CDR3 is TGCGCCAGCAGCCAAGATCGGAGCGGGGGCCCCAACACAGATACGCAGTATTTT. The V call is TRBV4-1, the J call TRBJ2-3, with TRBD2 matching 8 bases. J was trimmed by 2 bases and V by 0 bases; bases with no gene match: 10. The CDR3 consists of 18 residues. Germline CDR1 is MGHRA and CDR2 is YSYEKL.

V is TRBV5-4 and J is TRBJ2-1, with D possibly being TRBD1 (6 bases). Trimming left V 0 bases short and J 0 bases short, with 7 bases between. Per germline, CDR1 SGHNT and CDR2 YYREEE (reference sequence). The CDR3 has 15 amino acids. CDR3 sequence reads: CASSLEQGSYNEQFF. The CDR3 DNA is TGTGCCAGCAGCTTGGAACAGGGCTCCTACAATGAGCAGTTCTTC. Complete variable domain (other parts from reference TRBV5-4 and TRBJ2-1): ETGVTQSPTHLIKTRGQQVTLRCSSQSGHNTVSWYQQALGQGPQFIFQYYREEENGRGNFPPRFSGLQFPNYSSELNVNALELDDSALYLCASSLEQGSYNEQFFGPGTRLTVL.

This sequence joins TRBV30 and TRBJ1-5; TRBD1 agrees at 8 bases. This CDR3 has 13 amino acids. V gave up 4 bases and J gave up 5 bases; unmatched junction bases: 4. CDR1 is GTSNPN and CDR2 is SVGIG in the germline V gene (reference sequence). CDR3 nucleotides: TGTGCCTGGACCGGACAGGGCGATCAGCCCCAGCATTTT. Its translation: CAWTGQGDQPQHF.

The chain has TRBV18 and TRBJ1-5; 9 bases are a match to TRBD1. CDR3 size: 15 residues. Germline assignment: CDR1 KGHSH and CDR2 LQKENI. V was pared by 2 bases and J by 5 bases, with 4 bases of the junction left unmatched. CDR3 DNA sequence: TGTGCCAGCTCACCATCGGGGACAGGGCATCAGCCCCAGCATTTT. Translation gives CASSPSGTGHQPQHF. The full variable domain, rest sourced from reference TRBV18 and TRBJ1-5, is NAGVMQNPRHLVRRRGQEARLRCSPMKGHSHVYWYRQLPEEGLKFMVYLQKENIIDESGMPKERFSAEFPKEGPSILRIQQVVRGDSAAYFCASSPSGTGHQPQHFGDGTRLSIL.

The chain uses TRBV2 and TRBJ2-3, with 11 nucleotides matching TRBD2. The V segment lost 8 bases and the J segment 1 base; nucleotides outside the gene matches: 2. This CDR3 has 14 residues. From germline, CDR1 is SNHLY and CDR2 FYNNEI. CDR3 loop: CASSGLAGTDTQYF. CDR3 nucleotide sequence: TGTGCCAGCTCGGGACTAGCGGGCACAGATACGCAGTATTTT.

This rearrangement joins TRBV5-1 to TRBJ2-7; tentative D call: TRBD2 (5 bases). The germline V gene has CDR1 SGHRS and CDR2 YFSETQ. Trimming removed 1 base at V and 6 bases at J, with 17 bases between. This CDR3 is 15 amino acids long. This CDR3 is CASSLIPGSSSEQYF. The CDR3 DNA is TGCGCCAGCAGCTTGATTCCGGGGTCGTCGTCCGAGCAGTACTTC.